One and the same sample provided the 20 T cell receptor beta chains below, sequenced in a study of cytomegalovirus exposure and HLA in healthy donors. The PCR contained 60 Vbeta and 13 Jbeta primers. The repertoire was sequenced with immunoSEQ multiplex PCR; TCRdb's copy has only in-frame clones and lacks some. The sample lists fewer than 200,000 clones, approximately 81% occurring once. Sequenced: PBMCs. These TCRs come from a man between 18 and 29 years old in good health and CMV-seropositive.

The sample holds a few counts of this clone. V is TRBV6-1 and J is TRBJ1-3; D is unclear. Looked up from germline, CDR1 is MNHNS and CDR2 is SASEGT. The CDR3 sequence is 15 residues long. V was trimmed by 2 bases and J by 1 base, leaving 9 bases between them. This CDR3 is CASSERAGSGNTIYF. The CDR3 nucleotides read TGTGCCAGCAGTGAAAGAGCCGGGTCTGGAAACACCATATATTTT.

The gene calls are TRBV15 and TRBJ1-3; D perhaps matches TRBD1 (6 bases). Trimming removed 1 base from V and 4 bases from J, with 11 bases in between. This CDR3 region has 15 residues. Germline loops: CDR1 LNHNV, CDR2 YYDKDF (reference sequence). The CDR3 DNA sequence: TGTGCCACCAGCAGAGTGGGGGCGGCGGGAAACACCATATATTTT. It yields the protein CATSRVGAAGNTIYF.

This chain's CDR3 is CASQSVSTDTQYF. In nucleotides, the CDR3 is TGTGCCTCCCAAAGCGTTAGCACAGATACGCAGTATTTT. The chain has TRBV6-1 and TRBJ2-3, with no clear D. The CDR3 extends over 13 amino acids. The V end was cut by 11 bases, the J end by 0 bases, with 12 bases between. CDR1 MNHNS and CDR2 SASEGT come from the germline V gene.

This clone came up a few times. The V call is TRBV11-3, the J call TRBJ2-1, with TRBD1 matching 8 bases. The CDR3 is 15 amino acids. Germline CDR1 and CDR2: SGHNT and YENEEA. V was clipped by 5 bases and J by 2 bases; unmatched bases: 5. CDR3 sequence: CASSGDRFTYNEQFF. The CDR3 bases are TGTGCCAGCAGCGGGGACAGGTTCACCTACAATGAGCAGTTCTTC.

The chain employs TRBV11-2 and TRBJ2-7; TRBD1 agrees at 7 bases. CDR1 SGHAT and CDR2 FQNNGV come from the germline V gene. The CDR3 extends over 14 amino acids. V shed 5 bases and J 2 bases; nucleotides not matched to a gene: 6. The CDR3 bases are TGTGCCAGCAGCCAAGACAGGGACCCCTACGAGCAGTACTTC. This codes for CASSQDRDPYEQYF.

The chain recombines TRBV19 with TRBJ1-6, with no clear D. Germline V gives CDR1 LNHDA, CDR2 SQIVND (reference sequence). The CDR3 totals 12 residues. V was shortened by 6 bases and J by 8 bases, with 8 bases between the two germline ends. The CDR3 region is CASSRGDSPLHF. The CDR3 DNA sequence: TGTGCCAGTAGCCGAGGAGATTCACCCCTCCACTTT. Supplemented by reference TRBV19 and TRBJ1-6, the full variable domain reads DGGITQSPKYLFRKEGQNVTLSCEQNLNHDAMYWYRQDPGQGLRLIYYSQIVNDFQKGDIAEGYSVSREKKESFPLTVTSAQKNPTAFYLCASSRGDSPLHFGNGTRLTVT.

The chain recombines TRBV11-2 with TRBJ2-3; 14 positions match TRBD2. Trimming cost V 6 bases and J 0 bases; bases outside gene matches: 5. The germline gives CDR1 SGHAT, CDR2 FQNNGV. CDR3 length: 17 residues. CDR3 amino acids: CASRGLAGAPSTDTQYF. As DNA, the CDR3 is TGTGCCAGCAGGGGACTAGCGGGGGCCCCTAGCACAGATACGCAGTATTTT.

The V call is TRBV5-1, the J call TRBJ2-7, with 8 bases fitting TRBD2. The V gene's germline CDR1 is SGHRS and CDR2 YFSETQ. The CDR3 has 15 residues. Trimming took 4 bases from V and 6 from J; bases not matched to a gene: 12. CDR3 DNA: TGCGCCAGCAGCATGACGGGGGAGCGGGGGAGCGAGCAGTACTTC. As protein: CASSMTGERGSEQYF.

The rearrangement links TRBV7-8 to TRBJ1-3; a weak D match, TRBD1 (6 bases). The V end lost 4 bases, the J end lost 1 base, and 11 bases lay between the germline ends. The CDR3 is made up of 15 amino acids. Germline CDR1 is SGHVS and CDR2 is FQNEAQ. The chain's CDR3 is CASSYNTGSGNTIYF. In nucleotides, the CDR3 is TGTGCCAGCAGCTACAATACAGGGTCTGGAAACACCATATATTTT.

The chain combines TRBV4-3 with TRBJ1-6, with 7 bases matching TRBD1. The ends lost 1 base at V and 7 bases at J; junction bases unmatched: 4. This CDR3 comprises 15 residues. The germline V gene has CDR1 LGHNA and CDR2 YSLEER. CDR3 sequence reads: CASSQGTGQNSPLHF. The DNA of the CDR3 is TGCGCCAGCAGCCAAGGGACGGGACAGAATTCACCCCTCCACTTT.

The table lists this clone with a count of one. V is TRBV4-3 and J is TRBJ1-2, with 9 bases identical to TRBD1. Germline V gene sequence: CDR1 LGHNA, CDR2 YSLEER. CDR3 length: 15 amino acids. The ends lost 2 bases at V and 5 bases at J; junction bases unmatched: 6. The CDR3 sequence is CASSQRTGTGYGYTF. As DNA, the CDR3 is TGCGCCAGCAGCCAAAGAACCGGGACAGGGTATGGCTACACCTTC.

The chain links TRBV9 to TRBJ1-2; D unresolved. The CDR3 runs to 14 residues. Trimming pared 0 bases from V and 3 bases from J, leaving 9 bases between. CDR1 is SGDLS and CDR2 is YYNGEE in the germline V gene. CDR3 nucleotides: TGTGCCAGCAGCGTAGGTGTCGGGTACTATGGCTACACCTTC. Amino acids: CASSVGVGYYGYTF.

The V gene is TRBV2, the J gene TRBJ1-1; 11 bases map to TRBD1. This CDR3 region has 16 residues. Germline V gene data show CDR1 as SNHLY and CDR2 as FYNNEI. The V and J ends lost 6 bases and 0 bases, in that order; junction bases with no gene match: 6. The CDR3 reads CASRDRGRGMNTEAFF. The CDR3 bases are TGTGCCAGCAGGGACAGGGGGCGAGGGATGAACACTGAAGCTTTCTTT.

The V gene is TRBV7-9, the J gene TRBJ2-1, with TRBD1 matching 7 bases. The CDR3 covers 13 residues. The V segment lost 5 bases and the J segment 8 bases; nucleotides outside the gene matches: 6. Germline assignment: CDR1 SEHNR and CDR2 FQNEAQ (reference sequence). The CDR3 sequence is CASSLTGVDEQFF. The CDR3 nucleotides read TGTGCCAGCAGCCTAACAGGGGTGGATGAGCAGTTCTTC.

The chain's CDR3 is CASKSSSGLGYEQYF. CDR3 in DNA: TGTGCCAGCAAGTCTTCCTCAGGGCTAGGTTACGAGCAGTACTTC. This sequence joins TRBV5-4 and TRBJ2-7; D is perhaps TRBD1 (5 bases). The ends were cut back, 6 bases at V and 4 bases at J, with 20 bases in the middle. The CDR3 runs 15 residues. Germline CDR1 and CDR2: SGHNT and YYREEE (reference sequence).

The table lists this clone with a few counts. The chain couples TRBV7-8 to TRBJ2-7, with 7 bases that match TRBD1. V lost 5 bases to trimming and J lost 0 bases; unmatched junction nucleotides: 7. There are 15 residues in the CDR3. Germline V CDR1 and CDR2: SGHVS, FQNEAQ. CDR3 sequence (DNA): TGTGCCAGCAGCGGTCGGGACAGCCTCTCCTACGAGCAGTACTTC. Translated: CASSGRDSLSYEQYF.

For this clone: A read error may produce the germline difference seen at one junction end. The gene calls are TRBV6-1 and TRBJ2-7, with TRBD1 matching over 9 bases. CDR1 is MNHNS, CDR2 SASEGT, per germline. CDR3 length: 14 residues. The CDR3 DNA reads TGTGCCAGCAGCGAAGGGACAGGGAGTGACGAGCAGTACTTC. As protein: CASSEGTGSDEQYF.

The chain recombines TRBV6-1 with TRBJ2-1; TRBD2 aligns across 8 bases. V was clipped by 1 base and J by 5 bases; unmatched bases: 4. Germline V CDR1 and CDR2: MNHNS, SASEGT. There are 15 residues in the CDR3. CDR3 loop: CASSEGVAGHNEQFF. CDR3 DNA sequence: TGTGCCAGCAGTGAAGGGGTAGCGGGGCACAATGAGCAGTTCTTC.

This chain uses TRBV2 with TRBJ1-5; 7 nucleotides agree with TRBD1. V lost 4 bases to trimming and J lost 2 bases; unmatched junction nucleotides: 8. Germline CDR1 SNHLY, CDR2 FYNNEI. This CDR3 region has 16 residues. The CDR3 nucleotides are TGTGCCAGCAGTGTCGGACAGGAGGGGGGCAATCAGCCCCAGCATTTT. This encodes CASSVGQEGGNQPQHF.

This clone was seen a single time. The V and J genes are TRBV6-5 and TRBJ2-1, with 10 positions matching TRBD1. The CDR3 runs 15 residues. V was clipped by 5 bases and J by 6 bases; unmatched bases: 7. Per germline, CDR1 MNHEY and CDR2 SVGAGI. CDR3 sequence: CASSASGTGVNEQFF. CDR3 coding DNA: TGTGCCAGCAGTGCATCCGGGACAGGGGTCAATGAGCAGTTCTTC.